The clone carrying this T cell receptor (beta chain) was counted only a few times. Its antigen is still unknown. Whole blood, unfractionated, served as the material for total RNA extraction. This record comes from a study of human T cells and chemical hapten exposure. General study results and limits: No alteration of TCRs above 1 in 1000 frequency was seen with DPC sensitization.

Using its own MiXCR run on the 5' RACE reads, TCRdb lists one record per CDR3 protein. The table records roughly 110,000 distinct CDR3 sequences, around a fifth of them present only once. The origin of this receptor is a human donor in good health.

The CDR3 DNA is TGTGCCAGCAACAAAGACAGGAATGAAAAACTGTTTTTT. It translates to CASNKDRNEKLFF. J is TRBJ1-4 and V is TRBV5-8; D is possibly TRBD1 (6 bases). The CDR3 has 13 residues. Trimming removed 6 bases at V and 5 bases at J, with 11 bases between. CDR1 and CDR2 (germline): SGHTS, YDEGEE. Drawing the rest from reference TRBV5-8 and TRBJ1-4, the complete variable domain is EAGVTQSPTHLIKTRGQQATLRCSPISGHTSVYWYQQALGLGLQFLLWYDEGEERNRGNFPPRFSGRQFPNYSSELNVNALELEDSALYLCASNKDRNEKLFFGSGTQLSVL.